There are many counts of the clone carrying this TCR beta chain. No antigen is known for it. The data stem from a study of spatial heterogeneity in lung cancer. In the study overall: Alpha-chain sequences were detected in numbers that were consistently lower than beta-chain sequences. General study points: In tumors, expanded intratumoral alpha and beta TCR counts tracked mutation counts.

The sample's time point: sample taken at primary tumor resection. Around 70 TRACERx patients with early, untreated non-small cell lung cancer donated samples. Whole RNA obtained from tumor, nontumor lung or frozen PBMC underwent sequencing without sorting. A unique molecular identifier was attached to every TCR cDNA molecule. TCRdb re-derived calls from the 5' RACE reads in MiXCR, one entry per CDR3 protein. The sample shows around 10,000 distinct CDR3 sequences, over 6% of them seen only once. The germline gives CDR1 LGHDT, CDR2 YNNKEL (reference sequence). The CDR3 runs 14 residues. The trim removed 5 bases at V and 3 bases at J, leaving 0 bases unmatched.

This chain uses TRBV3-1 with TRBJ2-2, with 10 bases lining up with TRBD1. Source: lung tumor tissue, taken at surgery. This receptor was taken from a female donor with early-stage non-small cell lung cancer. CDR3 nucleotide sequence: TGTGCCAGCAGCGGGACAGGGGACACCGGGGAGCTGTTTTTT. Translated, it gives CASSGTGDTGELFF.